This TCR beta chain was observed in a study of beta chain features in type 1 diabetes. The entirety of the isolated RNA underwent reverse transcription, so expressed TCRB transcripts were sequenced. Clones were sequenced by immunoSEQ multiplex PCR, and TCRdb holds only the in-frame ones, with some missing. Of 500,000 to 850,000 clones in the sample, 11% to 15% are singletons; the top ten hold roughly 0.04%. Overall study results and limits: People with Type 1 diabetes carried modestly yet significantly shorter TCRB CDR3s in all four CD4+ subsets.

With respect to this clone: Antigen specificity is unknown.

This receptor was taken from a young man with type 1 diabetes. The sample comprised naive CD4+ T cells from blood.

CDR3 region: CASSFSQGEAFF. Here the CDR3 DNA reads TGTGCCAGCAGCTTCTCACAGGGTGAAGCTTTCTTT. The chain recombines TRBV7-2 with TRBJ1-1; TRBD1 is a possible D gene (6 bases). CDR3 length: 12 residues. Germline lookup yields CDR1 SGHTA and CDR2 FQGNSA. V lost 3 bases, J lost 7 bases, and 9 bases lay in between.